This section outlines one TCR beta chain sequence together with its context. What it binds is unknown. Relative to the germline gene, one junction end is altered; a read error may explain this. Unique molecular identifiers featured in each of the TCR beta cDNA libraries. It was from approximately 0.91 to 9.4 million T cells that about half a million cDNA molecules came. In TCRdb, the PCR reads were re-called with MiXCR into one record per CDR3 protein. The sample includes 750,000 to 950,000 distinct CDR3 sequences, approximately 57% seen only once; the top ten take approximately 4.2%. The sample comes from a study of post-analysis software for immune sequencing data. Study-level findings and limits: Controls had significantly higher normalized Chao1 diversity than multiple sclerosis patients. Patients carried roughly five TRBV segments more frequently than controls did, and TRBV5-6, TRBV5-1 and TRBV20-1 were among them.

The CDR3 spans 14 residues. The germline V gene encodes CDR1 SGHTA and CDR2 FQGNSA. The source material was blood. The TCR comes from a girl between 5 and 17 years old with multiple sclerosis. V and J are TRBV7-2 and TRBJ2-6, with a possible D match to TRBD2 (6 bases). This CDR3 reads CASSSTRDSKVLTF. The CDR3 nucleotides are TGTGCCAGCAGCTCGACCCGGGACTCCAAAGTCCTGACTTTC.